These 25 T cell receptor beta chains came from one sample sequenced in a study of blood T cell repertoires in COVID-19. Produced via immunoSEQ multiplex PCR; TCRdb's table is partial and in-frame only. The table has some 120,000 clones, 75% to 90% seen once. Sequenced sample: peripheral blood. The source is a man aged 25 to 45 with acute or convalescent COVID-19.

CDR3 nucleotide sequence: TGTGCCAGCAGCTTGGTGGTAGGGGTCCCGGCCTATGGCTACACCTTC. Translating it yields CASSLVVGVPAYGYTF. The rearrangement joins TRBV5-4 to TRBJ1-2; possibly TRBD1 for D (5 bases). CDR1 and CDR2 (germline): SGHNT, YYREEE (reference sequence). This CDR3 has 16 amino acids. V dropped 0 bases and J dropped 4 bases, with 16 bases sitting between them.

This chain links TRBV5-1 with TRBJ2-1; D gene unclear. Trimming took 0 bases from V and 5 from J, leaving 9 bases between them. There are 14 residues in the CDR3. The germline V gene encodes CDR1 SGHRS and CDR2 YFSETQ. The CDR3 region has the DNA TGCGCCAGCAGCTTGGCCAGGTCCCACAATGAGCAGTTCTTC. Amino acid sequence: CASSLARSHNEQFF. The full variable domain, with the rest looked up from reference TRBV5-1 and TRBJ2-1, is KAGVTQTPRYLIKTRGQQVTLSCSPISGHRSVSWYQQTPGQGLQFLFEYFSETQRNKGNFPGRFSGRQFSNSRSEMNVSTLELGDSALYLCASSLARSHNEQFFGPGTRLTVL.

The chain recombines TRBV18 with TRBJ2-2; 7 bases match TRBD2. Germline CDR1 is KGHSH and CDR2 is LQKENI. The trim removed 5 bases at V and 1 base at J, leaving 4 bases unmatched. The CDR3 covers 15 residues. In DNA, the CDR3 is TGTGCCAGCTCAGACAGCGGGGTGAACACCGGGGAGCTGTTTTTT. Amino acid sequence: CASSDSGVNTGELFF.

The chain joins TRBV7-8 to TRBJ2-3; 7 positions agree with TRBD2. The CDR3 spans 17 residues. J lost 5 bases, V lost 5 bases, and 16 bases had no gene match. Germline V gene sequence: CDR1 SGHVS, CDR2 FQNEAQ. The CDR3 coding sequence is TGTGCCAGCAGCCGAGGACCGGGACTACCTTCTGTAGATACGCAGTATTTT. Protein sequence: CASSRGPGLPSVDTQYF.

This clone was picked up one time. The rearrangement joins TRBV19 to TRBJ1-2; no clear D gene. The CDR3 is 15 residues long. Germline V gene lookup returns CDR1 LNHDA and CDR2 SQIVND (reference sequence). Trimming left V 9 bases short and J 1 base short, with 18 bases between. The DNA for the CDR3 is TGTGCCAGCATTCCGCGGGCAGATAATAACTATGGCTACACCTTC. Amino acids: CASIPRADNNYGYTF.

The chain recombines TRBV28 with TRBJ2-2, with 11 bases aligning to TRBD2. The CDR3 consists of 19 residues. V dropped 4 bases and J dropped 5; count of bases not matched to a gene: 15. CDR1 MDHEN and CDR2 SYDVKM come from the germline V gene. The chain's CDR3 is CASSSPGLAEIRGTGELFF. CDR3 DNA: TGTGCCAGCAGTTCACCGGGACTAGCGGAGATAAGGGGGACCGGGGAGCTGTTTTTT.

The V and J genes are TRBV12-2 and TRBJ2-2; the D segment call TRBD2 is taken from the table without a DNA check. TRBV12-2 is described as a pseudogene. The CDR3 consists of 17 residues. As DNA, the CDR3 is TGTGCAAGTCGCTTAGCGACTAGCGGGGGCTTATCCGGGGAGCTGTTTTTT. Translation: CASRLATSGGLSGELFF.

The CDR3 loop is CATGGSGGAGNIQYF. In nucleotides, the CDR3 is TGTGCCACCGGGGGAAGCGGGGGGGCCGGAAACATTCAGTACTTC. This chain uses TRBV19 with TRBJ2-4; TRBD2 agrees at 10 bases. Germline CDR1 and CDR2: LNHDA and SQIVND (reference sequence). CDR3 length: 15 residues. The V gene end was trimmed by 10 bases and the J gene end by 6 bases; junction bases not matched to a gene: 12. Based on the CDR3 plus reference TRBV19 and TRBJ2-4, the full variable domain is DGGITQSPKYLFRKEGQNVTLSCEQNLNHDAMYWYRQDPGQGLRLIYYSQIVNDFQKGDIAEGYSVSREKKESFPLTVTSAQKNPTAFYLCATGGSGGAGNIQYFGAGTRLSVL.

The rearrangement joins TRBV9 to TRBJ2-1, with D uncertain. Germline V gene data show CDR1 as SGDLS and CDR2 as YYNGEE. The CDR3 sequence is 15 residues long. V was pared by 0 bases and J by 2 bases, with 9 bases between. The CDR3 DNA reads TGTGCCAGCAGCGTAGTAGAGCAACCCTACAATGAGCAGTTCTTC. This codes for CASSVVEQPYNEQFF.

The chain uses TRBV5-8 and TRBJ2-7, with 9 bases fitting TRBD2. CDR3 length: 18 residues. CDR1 SGHTS and CDR2 YDEGEE come from the germline V gene. V shed 1 base and J 4 bases; nucleotides not matched to a gene: 15. The CDR3 here is CASSLRGSGGTLTYEQYF. CDR3 sequence (DNA): TGTGCCAGCAGCTTGAGAGGAAGCGGGGGGACCTTGACTTACGAGCAGTACTTC.

The chain's CDR3 is CASSLATIAGGGTDTQYF. CDR3 sequence (DNA): TGCGCCAGCAGCTTGGCCACGATAGCGGGAGGGGGCACAGATACGCAGTATTTT. The chain joins TRBV5-1 to TRBJ2-3, with 11 bases aligning to TRBD2. CDR3 length: 18 residues. Trimming cost V 0 bases and J 1 base; bases outside gene matches: 7. Germline values: CDR1 SGHRS, CDR2 YFSETQ.

The V and J genes are TRBV7-2 and TRBJ1-1; D perhaps matches TRBD1 (5 bases). Trimming stripped 4 bases from V and 6 bases from J, with 15 bases between. CDR1 and CDR2 (germline): SGHTA, FQGNSA. The CDR3 is 14 amino acids. CDR3 amino acids: CASSWGGMGPEAFF. The CDR3 DNA reads as TGTGCCAGCAGCTGGGGGGGTATGGGGCCTGAAGCTTTCTTT. The complete variable domain, with remaining parts taken from reference TRBV7-2 and TRBJ1-1, reads GAGVSQSPSNKVTEKGKDVELRCDPISGHTALYWYRQSLGQGLEFLIYFQGNSAPDKSGLPSDRFSAERTGGSVSTLTIQRTQQEDSAVYLCASSWGGMGPEAFFGQGTRLTVV.

This clone was counted once. The chain is built from TRBV4-2 and TRBJ2-3, with a weak D call TRBD2 (5 bases). Germline CDR1 reads LGHNA; CDR2 reads YNFKEQ. Trimming pared 0 bases from V and 3 bases from J, leaving 13 bases between. CDR3 length: 16 amino acids. CDR3 sequence (DNA): TGTGCCAGCAGCCAAGAATCCGGACTCACTACAGATACGCAGTATTTT. Encoded protein: CASSQESGLTTDTQYF.

The chain links TRBV3-1 (or the pseudogene TRBV3-2) to TRBJ2-7, with 7 bases aligning to TRBD2. This CDR3 has 16 residues. Per the germline V gene, CDR1 is LGHDT and CDR2 is YNNKEL (reference sequence). Trimming cost V 1 base and J 7 bases; bases outside gene matches: 13. DNA of the CDR3: TGTGCCAGCAGCCAAGGAAGGGACCGGGGAGGGTGGGAGCAGTACTTC. Translation: CASSQGRDRGGWEQYF.

In its sample, this clone was seen a few times. J is TRBJ1-5 and V is TRBV6-5; the match to TRBD1 covers 7 bases. CDR1 and CDR2 from the germline V gene are MNHEY and SVGAGI. The CDR3 is 14 amino acids. The V gene end was trimmed by 6 bases and the J gene end by 4 bases; junction bases not matched to a gene: 6. CDR3 bases: TGTGCCAGCAGACAGGGGCCAGAAAATCAGCCCCAGCATTTT. Amino acid sequence: CASRQGPENQPQHF.

This clone was seen a single time. The V and J genes are TRBV27 and TRBJ1-4, with 8 bases lining up with TRBD1. Trimming cost V 3 bases and J 7 bases; bases outside gene matches: 4. This CDR3 has 14 amino acids. Germline V gene sequence: CDR1 MNHEY, CDR2 SMNVEV (reference sequence). The CDR3 bases are TGTGCCAGCAGTTTGCAGGGGGCCGGTGAAAAACTGTTTTTT. It yields the protein CASSLQGAGEKLFF.

This clone showed up just once. The chain is built from TRBV7-9 and TRBJ2-2; D is undetermined. V lost 8 bases, J lost 6 bases, and 13 bases lay in between. Looked up from germline, CDR1 is SEHNR and CDR2 is FQNEAQ (reference sequence). CDR3 length: 13 residues. CDR3 in amino acids: CASGLVSAGELFF. In nucleotides, the CDR3 is TGTGCCAGCGGGCTCGTCTCTGCCGGGGAGCTGTTTTTT.

This chain links TRBV19 with TRBJ1-1; the D gene is possibly TRBD1 (5 bases). CDR3 length equals 14 residues. V was shortened by 4 bases and J by 4 bases, with 13 bases between the two germline ends. Per germline, CDR1 LNHDA and CDR2 SQIVND (reference sequence). The CDR3 nucleotides read TGTGCCAGTAGTAAACAGGTCGGGGGCACTGAAGCTTTCTTT. The encoded protein is CASSKQVGGTEAFF.

The chain has TRBV19 and TRBJ2-3, with D possibly matching TRBD1 (6 bases). CDR3 size: 17 residues. V was pared by 5 bases and J by 1 base, with 19 bases between. CDR1 is LNHDA, CDR2 SQIVND, per germline (reference sequence). The CDR3 DNA follows: TGTGCCAGTAGTTTGACCCAGGGGAGATTGGGCACAGATACGCAGTATTTT. Protein: CASSLTQGRLGTDTQYF.

This clone was found once. This chain joins TRBV27 and TRBJ1-2; TRBD1 agrees at 8 bases. The CDR3 loop spans 14 amino acids. J gave up 8 bases and V 2 bases, and 7 bases lay outside the gene matches. Germline V gene data show CDR1 as MNHEY and CDR2 as SMNVEV (reference sequence). CDR3 coding DNA: TGTGCCAGCAGTTTACGGCAGGGGGCCCTAGGCTACACCTTC. Protein: CASSLRQGALGYTF.

The rearrangement uses TRBV2 and TRBJ2-3; tentative D call: TRBD2 (6 bases). The CDR3 extends over 18 amino acids. The germline gives CDR1 SNHLY, CDR2 FYNNEI. Trimming removed 0 bases from V and 3 bases from J, with 19 bases in between. This CDR3 reads CASSEAQWSGSWTDTQYF. DNA for the CDR3: TGTGCCAGCAGTGAAGCGCAGTGGTCCGGGAGTTGGACAGATACGCAGTATTTT.

The chain couples TRBV6-6 to TRBJ2-2; 8 positions match TRBD2. V lost 3 bases, J lost 3 bases, and 3 bases stayed unmatched. This CDR3 is built from 15 residues. Germline CDR1 MNHNY, CDR2 SVGAGI (reference sequence). CDR3 amino acids: CASSYGRGDTGELFF. The CDR3 nucleotides read TGTGCCAGCAGTTATGGGCGGGGGGACACCGGGGAGCTGTTTTTT.

This clone was counted once. Here the CDR3 reads CASSHEFYEQYF. The CDR3 DNA is TGTGCCAGCAGCCACGAGTTCTACGAGCAGTACTTC. This chain links TRBV6-2 or TRBV6-3 with TRBJ2-7; unclear D gene. The CDR3 spans 12 residues. Germline V gene data show CDR1 as MNHEY and CDR2 as SVGEGT. The germline V and J ends were trimmed by 6 bases and 3 bases, with 9 bases remaining between them.

The J gene is TRBJ2-7, the V gene TRBV4-3, with D uncertain. The length of the CDR3 is 14 residues. Per germline, CDR1 LGHNA and CDR2 YSLEER. V lost 1 base, J lost 7 bases, and 14 bases lay in between. CDR3 amino acids: CASSQVHEIAEQYF. CDR3 coding DNA: TGCGCCAGCAGCCAAGTCCACGAGATTGCAGAGCAGTACTTC.

The chain has TRBV7-8 and TRBJ1-5, with D hard to call. The CDR3 has 15 amino acids. Germline V gives CDR1 SGHVS, CDR2 FQNEAQ. Trimming pared 5 bases from V and 1 base from J, leaving 12 bases between. The CDR3 nucleotides read TGTGCCAGCAGCGACCGCCCAGGAAGCAATCAGCCCCAGCATTTT. It codes for CASSDRPGSNQPQHF.